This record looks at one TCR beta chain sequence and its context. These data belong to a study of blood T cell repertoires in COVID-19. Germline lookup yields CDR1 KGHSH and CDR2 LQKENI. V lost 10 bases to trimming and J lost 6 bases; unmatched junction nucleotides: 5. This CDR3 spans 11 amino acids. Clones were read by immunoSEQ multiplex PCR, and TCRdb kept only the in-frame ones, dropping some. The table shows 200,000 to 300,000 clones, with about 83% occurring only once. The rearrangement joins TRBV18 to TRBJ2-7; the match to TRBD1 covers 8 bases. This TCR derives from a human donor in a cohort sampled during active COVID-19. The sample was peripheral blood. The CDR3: CATGQGTEQYF. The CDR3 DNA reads TGTGCCACCGGACAGGGAACCGAGCAGTACTTC.